Below, one TCR beta chain is given with its context. Antigen specificity is unknown. This sample is part of a study of blood T cells in healthy people across ages. The study, taken as a whole, reports: Unsorted PBMC input precluded a conclusive naive versus antigen-experienced comparison.

This CDR3 is 14 amino acids long. Through a sample-barcoded 5' primer and a J-beta primer mix, a second PCR was run for roughly 7 to 12 cycles. Each cDNA molecule was tagged by a template-switch adaptor that had 12 random nucleotides. TCRdb ran MiXCR on the 5' RACE reads and lists one entry per CDR3 protein. This sample has approximately 1.5 million distinct CDR3 sequences, with roughly 32% found just once. This chain uses TRBV21-1 with TRBJ2-5. Gene TRBJ2-1 matches the end of the DNA better, so the J call may be wrong. TRBV21-1 is noted as a pseudogene. The TCR was taken from a woman aged 30 to 39 in good health. The sequencing sample was made of blood. CDR3 in DNA: TGTGCCAGCAGCAACCCTTATTACCAAGAGACCCAGTTCTTC. Translating it yields CASSNPYYQETQFF.